Listed here are 17 T cell receptor beta chains from one sample, sequenced in a study of T cell responses to AZD1222 COVID-19 vaccine. The table came from immunoSEQ multiplex PCR; TCRdb's copy has only in-frame clones and leaves some out. The sample yields tens of thousands of clones, around 84% seen once. Sequencing used peripheral blood, obtained on day 0 of AZD1222 vaccination. The receptor set was obtained from an adult in good health.

This clone was recorded only once. The V gene is TRBV11-2, the J gene TRBJ2-1; 8 bases line up with TRBD2. V lost 4 bases and J lost 7; bases outside the gene matches: 12. Germline values: CDR1 SGHAT, CDR2 FQNNGV. CDR3 length equals 16 residues. The CDR3 loop reads CASSSPGGLAHNEQFF. CDR3 nucleotide sequence: TGTGCCAGCAGCTCCCCTGGAGGACTAGCACATAATGAGCAGTTCTTC.

This CDR3 reads CATSDPTGGPTDTQYF. Written as DNA, the CDR3 is TGTGCCACCAGTGACCCGACAGGGGGCCCCACAGATACGCAGTATTTT. The rearrangement joins TRBV24-1 to TRBJ2-3; 10 bases are a match to TRBD1. CDR3 size: 16 residues. Germline CDR1 KGHDR, CDR2 SFDVKD. The V gene end was trimmed by 4 bases and the J gene end by 2 bases; junction bases not matched to a gene: 5.

The chain uses TRBV18 and TRBJ1-2; 8 nucleotides agree with TRBD1. The germline V gene has CDR1 KGHSH and CDR2 LQKENI. V dropped 3 bases and J dropped 0; count of bases not matched to a gene: 6. There are 16 residues in the CDR3. As DNA, the CDR3 is TGTGCCAGCTCACCGGCGGCAGGGGGCCCTAACTATGGCTACACCTTC. Protein product: CASSPAAGGPNYGYTF.

V is TRBV7-9 and J is TRBJ1-6; D may be TRBD1 (5 bases). Trimming pared 5 bases from V and 9 bases from J, leaving 11 bases between. CDR1 is SEHNR, CDR2 FQNEAQ, per germline (reference sequence). This CDR3 is built from 13 residues. CDR3 loop: CASSRGVSSPLHF. CDR3 coding DNA: TGTGCCAGCAGCAGGGGAGTAAGTTCACCCCTCCACTTT.

V is TRBV18 and J is TRBJ2-1, with unresolved D. Trimming stripped 4 bases from V and 4 bases from J, with 8 bases between. Looked up from germline, CDR1 is KGHSH and CDR2 is LQKENI. The CDR3 is 13 residues long. The CDR3 loop is CASSLGIYNEQFF. The CDR3 region has the DNA TGTGCCAGCTCACTCGGTATTTACAATGAGCAGTTCTTC.

The chain is built from TRBV30 and TRBJ1-1; no clear D. This CDR3 has 15 residues. Trimming removed 2 bases from V and 1 base from J, with 14 bases in between. The V gene's germline CDR1 is GTSNPN and CDR2 SVGIG (reference sequence). In DNA form, the CDR3 reads TGTGCCTGGAGTACCCAGATAAGCCAGAACACTGAAGCTTTCTTT. The encoded protein is CAWSTQISQNTEAFF.

The rearrangement uses TRBV5-8 and TRBJ2-3; maybe TRBD2 (8 bases). CDR1 is SGHTS, CDR2 YDEGEE, per germline. The CDR3 totals 17 residues. The germline V and J ends were trimmed by 10 bases and 0 bases, with 24 bases remaining between them. The CDR3 loop is CAYQIGRGLTSTDTQYF. CDR3 coding DNA: TGTGCCTATCAAATCGGGAGGGGGCTGACTAGCACAGATACGCAGTATTTT. Drawing the rest from reference TRBV5-8 and TRBJ2-3, the complete variable domain is EAGVTQSPTHLIKTRGQQATLRCSPISGHTSVYWYQQALGLGLQFLLWYDEGEERNRGNFPPRFSGRQFPNYSSELNVNALELEDSALYLCAYQIGRGLTSTDTQYFGPGTRLTVL.

In nucleotides, the CDR3 is TGTGCCAGCAGTTTATGGCTAGCGGGGTCCTACGAGCAGTACTTC. This gives the protein CASSLWLAGSYEQYF. The chain employs TRBV28 and TRBJ2-7; 9 bases are shared with TRBD2. Germline V gene lookup returns CDR1 MDHEN and CDR2 SYDVKM. J gave up 1 base and V 0 bases, and 1 base lay outside the gene matches. This CDR3 contains 15 residues.

This chain connects TRBV7-9 to TRBJ2-1, with 13 bases aligning to TRBD2. V lost 5 bases, J lost 9 bases, and 13 bases stayed unmatched. This CDR3 region has 17 residues. Germline assignment: CDR1 SEHNR and CDR2 FQNEAQ (reference sequence). The DNA of the CDR3 is TGTGCCAGCAGCCGAACCCTCGGGACTAGCGGGACTAGTGAGCAGTTCTTC. It translates to CASSRTLGTSGTSEQFF.

The chain employs TRBV7-3 and TRBJ2-1; 10 bases agree with TRBD2. CDR1 SGHTA and CDR2 FQGTGA come from the germline V gene. There are 15 residues in the CDR3. Trimming took 5 bases from V and 5 from J; bases not matched to a gene: 6. CDR3 in DNA: TGTGCCAGCAGCCCAGGGACTAGCGCCGACAATGAGCAGTTCTTC. Translating gives CASSPGTSADNEQFF. The entire variable domain, with the rest obtained from reference TRBV7-3 and TRBJ2-1, is as follows: GAGVSQTPSNKVTEKGKYVELRCDPISGHTALYWYRQSLGQGPEFLIYFQGTGAADDSGLPNDRFFAVRPEGSVSTLKIQRTERGDSAVYLCASSPGTSADNEQFFGPGTRLTVL.

The chain joins TRBV2 to TRBJ2-5; 8 bases match TRBD2. This CDR3 is built from 15 residues. The trim removed 4 bases at V and 5 bases at J, leaving 9 bases unmatched. Germline V gene data show CDR1 as SNHLY and CDR2 as FYNNEI. CDR3 coding DNA: TGTGCCAGCAGTGTGGACGGGAGGGCCGTGGAGACCCAGTACTTC. Translating it yields CASSVDGRAVETQYF. Drawing the rest from reference TRBV2 and TRBJ2-5, the complete variable domain is EPEVTQTPSHQVTQMGQEVILRCVPISNHLYFYWYRQILGQKVEFLVSFYNNEISEKSEIFDDQFSVERPDGSNFTLKIRSTKLEDSAMYFCASSVDGRAVETQYFGPGTRLLVL.

The V and J genes are TRBV29-1 and TRBJ2-5; D may correspond to TRBD1 or TRBD2 (7 bases each). V was shortened by 0 bases and J by 1 base, with 18 bases between the two germline ends. The CDR3 is 17 amino acids. Germline V gene data show CDR1 as SQVTM and CDR2 as ANQGSEA. The CDR3: CSVEEDPGGGIQETQYF. CDR3 DNA sequence: TGCAGCGTTGAAGAGGACCCAGGGGGAGGGATCCAAGAGACCCAGTACTTC.

This chain uses TRBV18 with TRBJ1-1, with TRBD1 matching over 7 bases. CDR3 size: 17 residues. After removal of 0 bases from V and 2 bases from J, the junction contained 9 bases not matched to a gene. Looked up from germline, CDR1 is KGHSH and CDR2 is LQKENI. The CDR3 protein is CASSPPVAGGKNTEAFF. CDR3 nucleotides: TGTGCCAGCTCACCACCGGTGGCAGGGGGGAAAAACACTGAAGCTTTCTTT.

The chain links TRBV28 to TRBJ2-5; 14 bases line up with TRBD2. The germline V gene has CDR1 MDHEN and CDR2 SYDVKM. Trimming cost V 4 bases and J 5 bases; bases outside gene matches: 6. The CDR3 totals 16 residues. The CDR3 region is CASSSGLAGVGETQYF. CDR3 coding DNA: TGTGCCAGCAGTTCGGGACTAGCGGGAGTTGGGGAGACCCAGTACTTC.

In this sample, this clone turned up once. This rearrangement joins TRBV19 to TRBJ2-1, with 9 positions matching TRBD1. The CDR3 consists of 15 residues. V was clipped by 1 base and J by 5 bases; unmatched bases: 3. Per germline, CDR1 LNHDA and CDR2 SQIVND (reference sequence). The CDR3 protein is CASSIGTGENNEQFF. In DNA form, the CDR3 reads TGTGCCAGTAGTATAGGGACAGGGGAAAACAATGAGCAGTTCTTC.

This chain links TRBV5-4 with TRBJ2-7; perhaps TRBD2 as D (5 bases). CDR1 is SGHNT and CDR2 is YYREEE in the germline V gene (reference sequence). The CDR3 totals 13 residues. V lost 4 bases to trimming and J lost 6 bases, with 14 bases between them. DNA of the CDR3: TGTGCCAGCAGCCCTCCAGAGGGCTTCGAGCAGTACTTC. Protein product: CASSPPEGFEQYF.

This clone appeared a few times. The V gene is TRBV6-2 or TRBV6-3, the J gene TRBJ1-1; 9 nucleotides line up with TRBD1. The CDR3 runs 13 residues. Germline-derived CDR1 and CDR2 are MNHEY and SVGEGT. Trimming at V came to 6 bases and at J to 5 bases, leaving 4 bases not matched to a gene. CDR3: CASSRDRVTEAFF. The CDR3 nucleotides read TGTGCCAGCAGCCGGGACAGGGTTACTGAAGCTTTCTTT.